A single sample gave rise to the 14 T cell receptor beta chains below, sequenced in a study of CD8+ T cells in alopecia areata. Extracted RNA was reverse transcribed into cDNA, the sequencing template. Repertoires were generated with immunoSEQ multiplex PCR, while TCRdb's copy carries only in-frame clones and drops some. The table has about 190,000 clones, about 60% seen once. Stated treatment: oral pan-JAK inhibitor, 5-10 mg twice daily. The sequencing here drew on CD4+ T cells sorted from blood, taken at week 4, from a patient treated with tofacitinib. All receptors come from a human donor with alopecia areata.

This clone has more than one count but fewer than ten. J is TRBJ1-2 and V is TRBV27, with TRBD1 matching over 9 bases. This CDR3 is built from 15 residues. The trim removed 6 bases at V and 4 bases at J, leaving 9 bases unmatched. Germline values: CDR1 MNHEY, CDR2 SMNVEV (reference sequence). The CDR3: CASSSIGTGTYGYTF. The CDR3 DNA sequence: TGTGCCAGCAGCTCAATAGGGACAGGGACCTATGGCTACACCTTC.

The CDR3 is CASSFLGTSGGIYEQYF. The CDR3 region has the DNA TGTGCCAGCAGCTTTCTTGGGACTAGCGGGGGAATCTACGAGCAGTACTTC. V and J are TRBV7-9 and TRBJ2-7; 14 positions agree with TRBD2. V lost 3 bases and J lost 3; bases outside the gene matches: 7. The CDR3 contains 17 residues. Germline values: CDR1 SEHNR, CDR2 FQNEAQ (reference sequence).

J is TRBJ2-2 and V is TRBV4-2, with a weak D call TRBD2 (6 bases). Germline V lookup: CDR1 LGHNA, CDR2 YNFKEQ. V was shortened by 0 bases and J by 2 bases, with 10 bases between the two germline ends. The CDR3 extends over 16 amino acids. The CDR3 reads CASSQETSVNTGELFF. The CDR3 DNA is TGTGCCAGCAGCCAAGAGACTAGTGTCAACACCGGGGAGCTGTTTTTT.

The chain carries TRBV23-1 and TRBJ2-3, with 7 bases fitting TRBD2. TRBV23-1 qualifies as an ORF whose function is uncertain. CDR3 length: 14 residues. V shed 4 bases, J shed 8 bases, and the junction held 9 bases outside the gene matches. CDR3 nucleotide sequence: TGCGCCAGCAGTCCACCGGGACTACCCATTACGCAGTATTTT. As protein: CASSPPGLPITQYF.

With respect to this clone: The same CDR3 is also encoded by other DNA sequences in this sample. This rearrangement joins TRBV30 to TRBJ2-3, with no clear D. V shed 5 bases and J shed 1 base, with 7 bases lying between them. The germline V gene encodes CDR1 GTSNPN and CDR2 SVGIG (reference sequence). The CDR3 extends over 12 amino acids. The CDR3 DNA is TGTGCCTGGGGGCAGGGCACAGATACGCAGTATTTT. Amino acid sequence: CAWGQGTDTQYF. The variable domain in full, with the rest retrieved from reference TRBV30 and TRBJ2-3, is SQTIHQWPATLVQPVGSPLSLECTVEGTSNPNLYWYRQAAGRGLQLLFYSVGIGQISSEVPQNLSASRPQDRQFILSSKKLLLSDSGFYLCAWGQGTDTQYFGPGTRLTVL.

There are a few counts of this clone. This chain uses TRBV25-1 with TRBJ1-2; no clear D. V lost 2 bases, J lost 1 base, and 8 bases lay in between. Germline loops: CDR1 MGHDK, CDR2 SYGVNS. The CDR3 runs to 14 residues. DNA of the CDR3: TGTGCCAGCAGTGAAATAGCGGTTAACTATGGCTACACCTTC. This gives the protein CASSEIAVNYGYTF.

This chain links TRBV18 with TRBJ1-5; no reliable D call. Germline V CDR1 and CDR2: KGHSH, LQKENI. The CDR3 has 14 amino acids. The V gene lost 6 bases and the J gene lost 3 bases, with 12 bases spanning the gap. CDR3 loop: CASSRGTDNQPQHF. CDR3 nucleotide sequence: TGTGCCAGCTCCCGGGGAACAGACAATCAGCCCCAGCATTTT.

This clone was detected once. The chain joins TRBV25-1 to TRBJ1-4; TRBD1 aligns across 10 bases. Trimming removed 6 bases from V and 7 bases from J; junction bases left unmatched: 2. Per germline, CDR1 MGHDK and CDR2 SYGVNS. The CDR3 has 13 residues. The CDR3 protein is CASRGQGSEKLFF. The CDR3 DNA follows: TGTGCCAGCAGGGGACAGGGGAGTGAAAAACTGTTTTTT.

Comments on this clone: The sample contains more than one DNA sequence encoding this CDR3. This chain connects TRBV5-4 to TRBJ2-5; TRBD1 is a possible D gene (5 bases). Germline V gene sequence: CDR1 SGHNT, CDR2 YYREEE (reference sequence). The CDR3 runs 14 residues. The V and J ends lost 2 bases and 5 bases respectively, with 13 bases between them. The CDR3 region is CASSFGQGRETQYF. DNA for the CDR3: TGTGCCAGCAGCTTCGGGCAGGGAAGGGAGACCCAGTACTTC.

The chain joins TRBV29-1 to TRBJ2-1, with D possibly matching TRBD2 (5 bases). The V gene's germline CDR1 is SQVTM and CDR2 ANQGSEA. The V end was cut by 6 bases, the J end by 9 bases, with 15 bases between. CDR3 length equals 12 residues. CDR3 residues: CSVGTSLGEQFF. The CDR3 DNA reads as TGCAGCGTGGGAACTAGTTTAGGTGAGCAGTTCTTC.

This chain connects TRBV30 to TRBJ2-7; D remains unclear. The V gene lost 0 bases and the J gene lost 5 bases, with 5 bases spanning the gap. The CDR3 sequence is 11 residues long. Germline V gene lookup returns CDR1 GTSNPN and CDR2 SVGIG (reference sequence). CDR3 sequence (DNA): TGTGCCTGGAGTGTCCCGAACGAGCAGTACTTC. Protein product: CAWSVPNEQYF.

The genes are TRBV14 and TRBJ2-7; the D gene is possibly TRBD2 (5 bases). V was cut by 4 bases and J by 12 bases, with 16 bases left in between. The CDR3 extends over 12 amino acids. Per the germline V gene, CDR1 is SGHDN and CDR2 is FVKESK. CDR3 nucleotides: TGTGCCAGCAGCCCATCAGCGAGACTACTGTACTTC. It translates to CASSPSARLLYF.

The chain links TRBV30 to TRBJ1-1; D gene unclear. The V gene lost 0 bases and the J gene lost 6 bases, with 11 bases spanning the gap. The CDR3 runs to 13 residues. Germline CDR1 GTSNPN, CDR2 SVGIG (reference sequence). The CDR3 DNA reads TGTGCCTGGAGTGTACTCCGGCGGGCTGAAGCTTTCTTT. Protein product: CAWSVLRRAEAFF.

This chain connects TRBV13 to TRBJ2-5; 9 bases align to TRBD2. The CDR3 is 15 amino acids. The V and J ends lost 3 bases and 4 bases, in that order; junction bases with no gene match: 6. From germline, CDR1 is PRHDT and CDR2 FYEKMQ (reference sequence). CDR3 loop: CASSFFLAGLETQYF. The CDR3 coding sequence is TGTGCCAGCAGCTTCTTCCTAGCGGGACTAGAGACCCAGTACTTC. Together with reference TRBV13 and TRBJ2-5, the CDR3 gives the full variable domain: AAGVIQSPRHLIKEKRETATLKCYPIPRHDTVYWYQQGPGQDPQFLISFYEKMQSDKGSIPDRFSAQQFSDYHSELNMSSLELGDSALYFCASSFFLAGLETQYFGPGTRLLVL.